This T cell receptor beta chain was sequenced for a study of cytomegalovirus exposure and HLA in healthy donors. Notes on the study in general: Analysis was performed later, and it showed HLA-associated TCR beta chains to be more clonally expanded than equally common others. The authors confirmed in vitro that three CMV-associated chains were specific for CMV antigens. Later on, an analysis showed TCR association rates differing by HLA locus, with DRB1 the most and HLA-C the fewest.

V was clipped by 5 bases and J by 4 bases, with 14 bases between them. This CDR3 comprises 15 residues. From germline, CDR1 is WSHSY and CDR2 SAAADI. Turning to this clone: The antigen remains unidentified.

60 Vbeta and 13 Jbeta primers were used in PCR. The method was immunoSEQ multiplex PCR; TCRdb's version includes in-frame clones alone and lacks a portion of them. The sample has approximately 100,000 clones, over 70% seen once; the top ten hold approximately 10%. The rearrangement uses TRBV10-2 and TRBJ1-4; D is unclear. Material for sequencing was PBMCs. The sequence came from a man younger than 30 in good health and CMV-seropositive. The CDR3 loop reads CASSTSGGNNEKLFF. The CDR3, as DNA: TGCGCCAGCAGTACTTCAGGAGGGAATAATGAAAAACTGTTTTTT.